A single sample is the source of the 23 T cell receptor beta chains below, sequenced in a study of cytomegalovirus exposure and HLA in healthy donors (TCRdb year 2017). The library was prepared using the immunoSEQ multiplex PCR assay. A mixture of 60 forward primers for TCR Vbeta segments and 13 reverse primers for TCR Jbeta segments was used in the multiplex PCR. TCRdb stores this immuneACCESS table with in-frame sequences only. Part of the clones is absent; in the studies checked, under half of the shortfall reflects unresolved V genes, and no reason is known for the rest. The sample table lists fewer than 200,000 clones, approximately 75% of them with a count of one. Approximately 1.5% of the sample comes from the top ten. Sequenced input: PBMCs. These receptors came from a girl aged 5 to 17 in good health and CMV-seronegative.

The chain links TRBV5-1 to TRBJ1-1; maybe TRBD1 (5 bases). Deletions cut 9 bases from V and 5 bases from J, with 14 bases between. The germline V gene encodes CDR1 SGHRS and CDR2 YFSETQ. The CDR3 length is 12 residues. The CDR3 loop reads CATSGGGTEAFF. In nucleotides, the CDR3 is TGCGCCACTTCCGGGGGGGGGACTGAAGCTTTCTTT. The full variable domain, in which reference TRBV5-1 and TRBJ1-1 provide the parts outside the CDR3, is KAGVTQTPRYLIKTRGQQVTLSCSPISGHRSVSWYQQTPGQGLQFLFEYFSETQRNKGNFPGRFSGRQFSNSRSEMNVSTLELGDSALYLCATSGGGTEAFFGQGTRLTVV.

The CDR3 bases are TGTGCCAGTAGTATGATAGGGACAGGGCGCTACGAGCAGTACTTC. It encodes CASSMIGTGRYEQYF. The chain uses TRBV19 and TRBJ2-7; 9 bases line up with TRBD1. The CDR3 totals 15 residues. Germline lookup yields CDR1 LNHDA and CDR2 SQIVND (reference sequence). V lost 3 bases, J lost 3 bases, and 6 bases stayed unmatched.

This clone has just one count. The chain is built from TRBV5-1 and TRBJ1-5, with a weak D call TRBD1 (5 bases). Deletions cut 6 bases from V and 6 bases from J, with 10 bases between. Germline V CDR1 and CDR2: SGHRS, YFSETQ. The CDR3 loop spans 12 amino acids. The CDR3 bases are TGCGCCAGCACCTCAGGGTTTCAGCCCCAGCATTTT. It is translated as CASTSGFQPQHF.

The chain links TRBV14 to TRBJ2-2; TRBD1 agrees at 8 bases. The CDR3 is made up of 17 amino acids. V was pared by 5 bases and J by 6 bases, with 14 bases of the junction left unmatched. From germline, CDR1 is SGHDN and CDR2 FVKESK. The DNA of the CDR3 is TGTGCCAGCAGCTACGTGGTGCGACAGGGGATCCCCGGGGAGCTGTTTTTT. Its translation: CASSYVVRQGIPGELFF.

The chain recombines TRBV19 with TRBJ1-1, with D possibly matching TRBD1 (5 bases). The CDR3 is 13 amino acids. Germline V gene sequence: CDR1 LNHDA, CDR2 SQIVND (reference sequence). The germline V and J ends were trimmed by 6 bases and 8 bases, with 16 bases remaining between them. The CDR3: CASSSSGPAEAFF. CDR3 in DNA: TGTGCCAGTAGCTCCTCAGGGCCCGCGGAAGCTTTCTTT.

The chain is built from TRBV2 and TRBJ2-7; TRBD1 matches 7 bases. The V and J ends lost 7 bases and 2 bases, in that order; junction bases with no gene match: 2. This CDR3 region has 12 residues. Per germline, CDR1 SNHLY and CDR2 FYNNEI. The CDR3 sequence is CASTQGAYEQYF. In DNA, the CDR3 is TGTGCCAGCACCCAGGGGGCCTACGAGCAGTACTTC.

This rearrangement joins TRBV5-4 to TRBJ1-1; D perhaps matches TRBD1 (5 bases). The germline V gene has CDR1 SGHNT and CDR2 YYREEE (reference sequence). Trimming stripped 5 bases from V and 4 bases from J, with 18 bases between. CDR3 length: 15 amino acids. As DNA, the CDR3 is TGTGCCAGCAGGGCGGAGGGGCGCGGCGGCACTGAAGCTTTCTTT. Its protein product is CASRAEGRGGTEAFF.

This chain's CDR3 is CASRRDGGNTEAFF. In nucleotides, the CDR3 is TGCGCCAGCAGGAGGGATGGCGGGAACACTGAAGCTTTCTTT. The chain is built from TRBV5-1 and TRBJ1-1; D is unclear. Trimming stripped 5 bases from V and 1 base from J, with 12 bases between. Germline loops: CDR1 SGHRS, CDR2 YFSETQ. The CDR3 extends over 14 amino acids.

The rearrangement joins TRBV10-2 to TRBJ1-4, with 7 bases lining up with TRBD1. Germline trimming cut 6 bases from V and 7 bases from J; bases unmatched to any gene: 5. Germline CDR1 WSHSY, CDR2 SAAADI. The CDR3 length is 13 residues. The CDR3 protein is CASSPEGAEKLFF. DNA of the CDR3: TGCGCCAGCAGCCCTGAGGGGGCTGAAAAACTGTTTTTT.

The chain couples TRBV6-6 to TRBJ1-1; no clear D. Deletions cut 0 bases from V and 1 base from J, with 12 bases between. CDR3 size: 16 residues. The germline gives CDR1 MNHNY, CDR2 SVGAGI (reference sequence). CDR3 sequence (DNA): TGTGCCAGCAGTTACTCGAGTCGCGCAGGGAACACTGAAGCTTTCTTT. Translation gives CASSYSSRAGNTEAFF.

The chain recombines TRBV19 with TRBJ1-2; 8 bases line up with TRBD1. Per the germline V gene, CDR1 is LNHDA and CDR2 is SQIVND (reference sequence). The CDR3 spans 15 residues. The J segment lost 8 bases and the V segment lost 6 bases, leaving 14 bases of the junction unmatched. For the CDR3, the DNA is TGTGCCAGTAGCTTAAGGTCGGGACCAGGGGGCGGCTACACCTTC. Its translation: CASSLRSGPGGGYTF. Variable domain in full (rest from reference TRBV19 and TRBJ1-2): DGGITQSPKYLFRKEGQNVTLSCEQNLNHDAMYWYRQDPGQGLRLIYYSQIVNDFQKGDIAEGYSVSREKKESFPLTVTSAQKNPTAFYLCASSLRSGPGGGYTFGSGTRLTVV.

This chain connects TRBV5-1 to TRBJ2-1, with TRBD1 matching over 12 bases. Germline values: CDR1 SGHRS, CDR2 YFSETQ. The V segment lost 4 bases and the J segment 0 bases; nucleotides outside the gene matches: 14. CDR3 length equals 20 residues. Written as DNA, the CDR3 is TGCGCCAGCAGCCGACAATCCGGGACAGGGGGCAGGGTCTCCTACAATGAGCAGTTCTTC. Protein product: CASSRQSGTGGRVSYNEQFF.

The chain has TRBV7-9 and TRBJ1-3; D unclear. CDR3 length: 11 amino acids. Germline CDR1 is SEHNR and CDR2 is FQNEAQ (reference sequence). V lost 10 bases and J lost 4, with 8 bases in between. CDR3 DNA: TGTGCCATAAATCGGGGAAACACCATATATTTT. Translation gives CAINRGNTIYF.

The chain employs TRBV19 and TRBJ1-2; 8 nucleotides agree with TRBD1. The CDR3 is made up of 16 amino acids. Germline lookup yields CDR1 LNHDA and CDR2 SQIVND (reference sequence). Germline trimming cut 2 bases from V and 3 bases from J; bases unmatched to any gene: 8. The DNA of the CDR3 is TGTGCCAGTAGTATAATCCCAGGGGGCCCAGACTATGGCTACACCTTC. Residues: CASSIIPGGPDYGYTF.

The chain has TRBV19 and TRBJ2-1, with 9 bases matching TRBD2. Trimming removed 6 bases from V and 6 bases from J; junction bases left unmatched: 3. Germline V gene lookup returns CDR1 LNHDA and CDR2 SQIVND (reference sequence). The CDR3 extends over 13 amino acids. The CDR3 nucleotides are TGTGCCAGTAGCCGACTAGCGGTCAATGAGCAGTTCTTC. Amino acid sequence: CASSRLAVNEQFF.

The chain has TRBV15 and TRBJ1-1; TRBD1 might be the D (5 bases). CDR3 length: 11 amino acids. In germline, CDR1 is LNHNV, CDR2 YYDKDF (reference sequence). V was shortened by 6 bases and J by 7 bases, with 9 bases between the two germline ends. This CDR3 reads CATRSGIEAFF. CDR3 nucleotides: TGTGCCACCAGGTCAGGGATTGAAGCTTTCTTT.

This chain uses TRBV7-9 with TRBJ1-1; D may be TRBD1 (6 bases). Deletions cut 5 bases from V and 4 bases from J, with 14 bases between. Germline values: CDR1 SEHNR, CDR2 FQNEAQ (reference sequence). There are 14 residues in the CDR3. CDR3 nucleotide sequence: TGTGCCAGCAGCCCTCGGACAGTAGGCACTGAAGCTTTCTTT. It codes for CASSPRTVGTEAFF.

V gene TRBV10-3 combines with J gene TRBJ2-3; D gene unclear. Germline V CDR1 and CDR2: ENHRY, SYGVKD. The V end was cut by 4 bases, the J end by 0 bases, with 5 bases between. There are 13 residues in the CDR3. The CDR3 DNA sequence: TGTGCCATCAGTGGCGTTAGCACAGATACGCAGTATTTT. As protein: CAISGVSTDTQYF.

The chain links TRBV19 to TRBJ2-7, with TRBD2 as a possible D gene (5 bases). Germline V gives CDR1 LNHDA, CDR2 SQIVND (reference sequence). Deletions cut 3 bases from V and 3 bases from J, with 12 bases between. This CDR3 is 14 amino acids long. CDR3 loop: CASSIEGTSYEQYF. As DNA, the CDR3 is TGTGCCAGTAGTATCGAGGGTACCAGCTACGAGCAGTACTTC.

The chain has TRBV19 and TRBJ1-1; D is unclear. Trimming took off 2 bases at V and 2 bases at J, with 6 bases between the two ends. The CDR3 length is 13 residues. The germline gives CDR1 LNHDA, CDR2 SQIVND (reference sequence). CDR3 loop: CASSISANTEAFF. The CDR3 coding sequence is TGTGCCAGTAGTATAAGCGCTAACACTGAAGCTTTCTTT.

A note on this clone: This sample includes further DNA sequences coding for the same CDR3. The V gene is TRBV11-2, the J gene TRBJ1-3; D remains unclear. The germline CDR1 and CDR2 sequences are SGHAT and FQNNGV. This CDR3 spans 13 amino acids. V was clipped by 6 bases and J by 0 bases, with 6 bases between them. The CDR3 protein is CASSSGSGNTIYF. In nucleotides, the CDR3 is TGTGCCAGCAGTAGTGGCTCTGGAAACACCATATATTTT.

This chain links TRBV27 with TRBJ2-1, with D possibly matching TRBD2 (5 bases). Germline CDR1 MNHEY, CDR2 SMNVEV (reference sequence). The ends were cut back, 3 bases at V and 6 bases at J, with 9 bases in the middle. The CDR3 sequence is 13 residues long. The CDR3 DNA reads TGTGCCAGCAGTTTTATAGGAGGCAATGAGCAGTTCTTC. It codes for CASSFIGGNEQFF.

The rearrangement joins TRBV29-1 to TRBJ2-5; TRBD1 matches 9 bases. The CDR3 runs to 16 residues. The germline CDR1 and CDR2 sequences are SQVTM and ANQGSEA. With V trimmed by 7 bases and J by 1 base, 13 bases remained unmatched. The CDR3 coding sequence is TGCAGCGCCCTGGACAGGGGCCTAGCGGCCCAAGAGACCCAGTACTTC. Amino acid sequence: CSALDRGLAAQETQYF.